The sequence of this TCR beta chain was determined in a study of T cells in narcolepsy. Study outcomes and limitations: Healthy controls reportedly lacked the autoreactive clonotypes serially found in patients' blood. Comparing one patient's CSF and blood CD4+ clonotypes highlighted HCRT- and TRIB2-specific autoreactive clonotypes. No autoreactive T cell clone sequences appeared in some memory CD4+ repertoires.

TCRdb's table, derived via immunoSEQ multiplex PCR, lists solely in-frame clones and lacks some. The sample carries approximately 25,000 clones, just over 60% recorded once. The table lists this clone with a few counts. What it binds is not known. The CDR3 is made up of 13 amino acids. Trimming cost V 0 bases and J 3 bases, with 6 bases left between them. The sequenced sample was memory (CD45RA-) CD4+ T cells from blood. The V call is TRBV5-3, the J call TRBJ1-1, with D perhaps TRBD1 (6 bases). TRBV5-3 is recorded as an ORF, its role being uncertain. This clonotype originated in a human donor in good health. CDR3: CARSLDRDTEAFF. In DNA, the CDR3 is TGTGCCAGAAGCTTGGACAGGGACACTGAAGCTTTCTTT.